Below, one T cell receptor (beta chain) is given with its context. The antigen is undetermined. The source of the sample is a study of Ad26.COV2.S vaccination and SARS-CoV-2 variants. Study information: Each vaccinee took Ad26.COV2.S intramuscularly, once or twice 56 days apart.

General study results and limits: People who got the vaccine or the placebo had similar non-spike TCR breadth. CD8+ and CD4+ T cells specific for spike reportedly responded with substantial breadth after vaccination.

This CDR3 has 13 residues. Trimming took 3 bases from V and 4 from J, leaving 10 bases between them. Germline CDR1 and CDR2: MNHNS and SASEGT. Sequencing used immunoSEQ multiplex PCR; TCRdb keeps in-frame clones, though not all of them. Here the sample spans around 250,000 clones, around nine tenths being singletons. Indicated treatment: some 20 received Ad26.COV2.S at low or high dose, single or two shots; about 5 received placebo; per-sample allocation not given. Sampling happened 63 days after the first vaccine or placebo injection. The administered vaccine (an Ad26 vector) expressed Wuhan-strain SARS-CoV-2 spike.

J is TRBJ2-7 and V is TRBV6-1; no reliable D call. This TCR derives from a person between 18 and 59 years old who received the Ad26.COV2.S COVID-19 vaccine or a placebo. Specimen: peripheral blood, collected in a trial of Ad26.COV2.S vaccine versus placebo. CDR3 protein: CASSEWLQYEQYF. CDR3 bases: TGTGCCAGCAGTGAGTGGCTACAATACGAGCAGTACTTC.